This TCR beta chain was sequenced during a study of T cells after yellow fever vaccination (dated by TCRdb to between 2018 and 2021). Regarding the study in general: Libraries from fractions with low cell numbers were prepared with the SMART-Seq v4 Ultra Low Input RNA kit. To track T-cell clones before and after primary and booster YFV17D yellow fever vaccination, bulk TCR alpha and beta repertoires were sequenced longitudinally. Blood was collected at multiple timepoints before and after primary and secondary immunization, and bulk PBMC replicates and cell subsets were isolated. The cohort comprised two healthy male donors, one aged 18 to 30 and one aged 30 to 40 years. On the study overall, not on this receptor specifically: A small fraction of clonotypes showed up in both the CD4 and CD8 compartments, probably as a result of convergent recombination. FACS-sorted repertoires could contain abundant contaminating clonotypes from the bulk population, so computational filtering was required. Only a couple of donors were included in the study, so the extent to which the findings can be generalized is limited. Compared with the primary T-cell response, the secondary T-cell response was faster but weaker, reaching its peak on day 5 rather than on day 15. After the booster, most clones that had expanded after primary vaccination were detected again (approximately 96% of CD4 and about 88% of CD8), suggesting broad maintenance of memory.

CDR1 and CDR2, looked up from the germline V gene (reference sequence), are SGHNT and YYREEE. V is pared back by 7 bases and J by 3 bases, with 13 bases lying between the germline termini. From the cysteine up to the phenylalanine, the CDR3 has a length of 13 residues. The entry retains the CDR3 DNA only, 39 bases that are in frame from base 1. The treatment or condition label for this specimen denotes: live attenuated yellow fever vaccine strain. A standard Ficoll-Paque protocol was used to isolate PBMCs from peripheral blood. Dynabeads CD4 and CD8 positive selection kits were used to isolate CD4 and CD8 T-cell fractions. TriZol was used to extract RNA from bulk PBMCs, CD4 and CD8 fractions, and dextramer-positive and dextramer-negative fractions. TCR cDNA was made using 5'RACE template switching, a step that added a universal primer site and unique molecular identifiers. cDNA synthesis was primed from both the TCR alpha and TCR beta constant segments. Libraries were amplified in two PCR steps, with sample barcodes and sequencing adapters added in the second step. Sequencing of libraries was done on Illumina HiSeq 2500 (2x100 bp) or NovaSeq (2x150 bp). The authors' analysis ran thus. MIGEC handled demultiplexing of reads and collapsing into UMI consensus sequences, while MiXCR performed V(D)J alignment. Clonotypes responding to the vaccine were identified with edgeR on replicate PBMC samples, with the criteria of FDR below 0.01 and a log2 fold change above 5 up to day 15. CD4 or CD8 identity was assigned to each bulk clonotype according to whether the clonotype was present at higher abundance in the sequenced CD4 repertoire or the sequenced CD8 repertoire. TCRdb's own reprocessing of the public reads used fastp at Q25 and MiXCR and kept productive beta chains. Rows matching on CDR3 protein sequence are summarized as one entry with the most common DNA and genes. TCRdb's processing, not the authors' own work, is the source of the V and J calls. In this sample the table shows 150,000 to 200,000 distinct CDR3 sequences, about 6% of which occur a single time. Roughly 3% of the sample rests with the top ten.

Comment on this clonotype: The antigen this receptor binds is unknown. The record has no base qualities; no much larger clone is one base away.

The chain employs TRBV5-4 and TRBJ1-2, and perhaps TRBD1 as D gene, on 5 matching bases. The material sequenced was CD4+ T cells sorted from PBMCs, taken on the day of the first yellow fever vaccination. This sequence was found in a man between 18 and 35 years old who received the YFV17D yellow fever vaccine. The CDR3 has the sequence CASAVLGDYGYTF. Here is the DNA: TGTGCCAGCGCCGTACTGGGGGACTATGGCTACACCTTC.